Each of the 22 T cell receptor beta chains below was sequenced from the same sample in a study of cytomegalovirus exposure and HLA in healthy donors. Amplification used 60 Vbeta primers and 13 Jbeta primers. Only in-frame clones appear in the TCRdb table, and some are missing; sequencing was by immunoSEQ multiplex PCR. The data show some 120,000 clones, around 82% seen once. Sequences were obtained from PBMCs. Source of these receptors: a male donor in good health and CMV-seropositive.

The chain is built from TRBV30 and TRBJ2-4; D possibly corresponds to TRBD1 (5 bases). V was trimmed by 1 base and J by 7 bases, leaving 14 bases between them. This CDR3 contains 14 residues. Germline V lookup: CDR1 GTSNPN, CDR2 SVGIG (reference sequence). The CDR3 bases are TGTGCCTGGAGTGGGGTTGGGGCCTGGAACATTCAGTACTTC. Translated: CAWSGVGAWNIQYF. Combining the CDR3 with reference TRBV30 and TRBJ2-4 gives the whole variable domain SQTIHQWPATLVQPVGSPLSLECTVEGTSNPNLYWYRQAAGRGLQLLFYSVGIGQISSEVPQNLSASRPQDRQFILSSKKLLLSDSGFYLCAWSGVGAWNIQYFGAGTRLSVL.

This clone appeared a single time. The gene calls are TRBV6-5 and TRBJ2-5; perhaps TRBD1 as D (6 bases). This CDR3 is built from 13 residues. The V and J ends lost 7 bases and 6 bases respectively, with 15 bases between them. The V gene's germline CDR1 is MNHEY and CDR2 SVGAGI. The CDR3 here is CASTTTGLQTQYF. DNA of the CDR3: TGTGCCAGCACCACGACAGGTTTGCAGACCCAGTACTTC.

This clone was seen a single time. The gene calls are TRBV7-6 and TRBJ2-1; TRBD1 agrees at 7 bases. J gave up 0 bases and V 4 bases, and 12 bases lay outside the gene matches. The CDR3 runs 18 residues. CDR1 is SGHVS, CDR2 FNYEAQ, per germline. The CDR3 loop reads CASSSAGTAASSYNEQFF. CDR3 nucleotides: TGTGCCAGCAGCTCGGCCGGGACAGCAGCAAGCTCCTACAATGAGCAGTTCTTC.

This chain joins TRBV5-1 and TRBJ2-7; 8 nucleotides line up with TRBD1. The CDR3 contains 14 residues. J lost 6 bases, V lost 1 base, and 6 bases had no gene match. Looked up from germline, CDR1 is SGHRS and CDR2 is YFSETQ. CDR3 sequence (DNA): TGCGCCAGCAGCTTGTCCAGGGGGCCCTTCGAGCAGTACTTC. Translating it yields CASSLSRGPFEQYF.

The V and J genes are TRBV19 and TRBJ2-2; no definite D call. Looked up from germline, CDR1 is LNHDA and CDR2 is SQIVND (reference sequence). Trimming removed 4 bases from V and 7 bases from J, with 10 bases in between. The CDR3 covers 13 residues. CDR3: CASSTRMGGELFF. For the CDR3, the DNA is TGTGCCAGTAGTACCAGGATGGGCGGGGAGCTGTTTTTT.

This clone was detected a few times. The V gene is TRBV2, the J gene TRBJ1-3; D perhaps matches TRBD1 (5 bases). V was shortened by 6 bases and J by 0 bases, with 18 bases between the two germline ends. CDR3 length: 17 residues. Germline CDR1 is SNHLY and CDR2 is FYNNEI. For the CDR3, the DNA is TGTGCCAGCAGAGGGCGGAGGGGCGCGACCTCTGGAAACACCATATATTTT. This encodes CASRGRRGATSGNTIYF.

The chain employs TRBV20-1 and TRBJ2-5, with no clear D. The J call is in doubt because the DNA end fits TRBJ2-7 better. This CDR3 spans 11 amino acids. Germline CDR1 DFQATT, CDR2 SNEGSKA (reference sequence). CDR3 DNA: TGCAGTGCACCTACGGGTTACGAGCAGTACTTC. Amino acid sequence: CSAPTGYEQYF.

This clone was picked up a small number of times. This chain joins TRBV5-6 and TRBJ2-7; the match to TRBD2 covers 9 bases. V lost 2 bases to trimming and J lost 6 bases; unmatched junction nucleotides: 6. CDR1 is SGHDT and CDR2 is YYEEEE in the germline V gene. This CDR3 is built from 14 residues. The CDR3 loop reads CASSLGLARSEQYF. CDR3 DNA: TGTGCCAGCAGCTTAGGACTAGCGCGGAGCGAGCAGTACTTC.

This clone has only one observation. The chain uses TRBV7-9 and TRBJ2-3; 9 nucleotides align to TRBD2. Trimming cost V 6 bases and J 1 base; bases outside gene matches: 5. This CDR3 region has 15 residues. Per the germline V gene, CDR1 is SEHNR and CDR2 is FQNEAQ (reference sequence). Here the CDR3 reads CASRTTSGGTDTQYF. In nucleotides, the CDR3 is TGTGCCAGCAGGACGACTAGCGGAGGCACAGATACGCAGTATTTT.

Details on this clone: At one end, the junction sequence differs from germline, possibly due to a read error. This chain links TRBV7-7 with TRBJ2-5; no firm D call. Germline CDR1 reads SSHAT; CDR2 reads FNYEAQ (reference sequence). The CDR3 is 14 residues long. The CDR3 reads CASSLDALQEAQYF. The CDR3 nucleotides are TGTGCTAGCAGCTTAGATGCCCTCCAAGAGGCCCAGTACTTC.

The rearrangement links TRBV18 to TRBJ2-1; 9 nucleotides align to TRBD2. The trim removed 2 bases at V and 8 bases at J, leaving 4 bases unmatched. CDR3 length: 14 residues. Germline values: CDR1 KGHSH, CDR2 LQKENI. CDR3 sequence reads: CASSPGTSLDEQFF. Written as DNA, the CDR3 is TGTGCCAGCTCACCAGGGACTAGCTTGGATGAGCAGTTCTTC.

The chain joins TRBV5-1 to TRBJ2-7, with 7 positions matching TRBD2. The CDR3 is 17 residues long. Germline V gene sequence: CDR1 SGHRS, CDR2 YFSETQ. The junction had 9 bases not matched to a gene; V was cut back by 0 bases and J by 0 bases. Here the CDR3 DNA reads TGCGCCAGCAGCTTGGCCGCTAGCGGAGCAAGCTCCTACGAGCAGTACTTC. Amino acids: CASSLAASGASSYEQYF.

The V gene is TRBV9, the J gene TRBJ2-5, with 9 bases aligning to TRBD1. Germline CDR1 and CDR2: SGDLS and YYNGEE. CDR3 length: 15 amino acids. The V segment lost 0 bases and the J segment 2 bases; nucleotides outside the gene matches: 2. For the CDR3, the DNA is TGTGCCAGCAGCGTAGTAGGGACAGGGCAAGAGACCCAGTACTTC. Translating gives CASSVVGTGQETQYF.

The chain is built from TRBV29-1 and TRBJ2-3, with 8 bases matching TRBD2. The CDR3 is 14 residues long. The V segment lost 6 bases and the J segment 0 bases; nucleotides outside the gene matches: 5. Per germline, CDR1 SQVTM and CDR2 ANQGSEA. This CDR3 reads CSVTSAVSTDTQYF. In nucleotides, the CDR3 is TGCAGCGTGACTAGCGCCGTAAGCACAGATACGCAGTATTTT.

CDR3 region: CASSTQGGSPNSPLHF. The CDR3 DNA reads as TGTGCCAGCAGCACCCAGGGAGGATCCCCCAATTCACCCCTCCACTTT. The J gene is TRBJ1-6, the V gene TRBV6-6; D is possibly TRBD1 (5 bases). Germline loops: CDR1 MNHNY, CDR2 SVGAGI (reference sequence). The CDR3 has 16 residues. Deletions cut 6 bases from V and 7 bases from J, with 19 bases between.

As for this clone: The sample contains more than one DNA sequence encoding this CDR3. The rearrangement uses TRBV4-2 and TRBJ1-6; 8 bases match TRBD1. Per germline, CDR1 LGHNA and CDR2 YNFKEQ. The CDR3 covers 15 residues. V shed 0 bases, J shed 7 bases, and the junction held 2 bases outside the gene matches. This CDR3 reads CASSQEQGANSPLHF. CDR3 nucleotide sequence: TGTGCCAGCAGCCAAGAGCAGGGGGCCAATTCACCCCTCCACTTT.

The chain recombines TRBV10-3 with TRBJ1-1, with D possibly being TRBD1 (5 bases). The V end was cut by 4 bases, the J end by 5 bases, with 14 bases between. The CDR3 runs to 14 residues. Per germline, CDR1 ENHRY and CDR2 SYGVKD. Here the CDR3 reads CAISGGREETEAFF. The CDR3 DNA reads TGTGCCATCAGTGGGGGGAGGGAGGAGACTGAAGCTTTCTTT.

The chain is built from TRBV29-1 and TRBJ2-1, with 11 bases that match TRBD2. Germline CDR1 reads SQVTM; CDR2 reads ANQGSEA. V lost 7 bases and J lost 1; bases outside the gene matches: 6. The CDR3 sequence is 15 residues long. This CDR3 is CSAPLAGGSYNEQFF. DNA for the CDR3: TGCAGCGCACCTCTAGCGGGAGGATCCTACAATGAGCAGTTCTTC.

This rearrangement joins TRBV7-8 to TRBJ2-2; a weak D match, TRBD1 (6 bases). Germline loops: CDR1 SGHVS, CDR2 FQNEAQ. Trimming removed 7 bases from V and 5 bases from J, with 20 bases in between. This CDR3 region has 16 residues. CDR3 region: CASTPTHREVTGELFF. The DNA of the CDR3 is TGTGCCAGCACTCCAACCCACAGGGAAGTAACCGGGGAGCTGTTTTTT.

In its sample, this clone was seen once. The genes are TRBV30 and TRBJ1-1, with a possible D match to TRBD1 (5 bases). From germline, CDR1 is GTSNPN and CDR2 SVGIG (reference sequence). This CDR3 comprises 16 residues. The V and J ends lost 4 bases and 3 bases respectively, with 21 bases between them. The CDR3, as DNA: TGTGCCTGGACCGAATGGAGGGGCTGGAGGGACACTGAAGCTTTCTTT. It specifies CAWTEWRGWRDTEAFF. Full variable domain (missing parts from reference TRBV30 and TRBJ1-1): SQTIHQWPATLVQPVGSPLSLECTVEGTSNPNLYWYRQAAGRGLQLLFYSVGIGQISSEVPQNLSASRPQDRQFILSSKKLLLSDSGFYLCAWTEWRGWRDTEAFFGQGTRLTVV.

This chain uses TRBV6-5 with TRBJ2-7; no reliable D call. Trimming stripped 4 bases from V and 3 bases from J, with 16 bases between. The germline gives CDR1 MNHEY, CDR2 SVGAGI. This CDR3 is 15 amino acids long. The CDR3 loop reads CASSSVLGPYYEQYF. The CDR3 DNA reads TGTGCCAGCAGTTCCGTCCTGGGCCCATACTACGAGCAGTACTTC.

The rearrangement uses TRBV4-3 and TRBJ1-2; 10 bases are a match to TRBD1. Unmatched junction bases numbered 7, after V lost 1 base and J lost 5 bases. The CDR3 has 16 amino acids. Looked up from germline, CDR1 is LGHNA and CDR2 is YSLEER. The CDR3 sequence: CASSQGRDRGRYGYTF. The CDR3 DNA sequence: TGCGCCAGCAGCCAAGGGCGGGACAGGGGCCGTTATGGCTACACCTTC.